This TCR beta chain came from a study of T cell responses to AZD1222 COVID-19 vaccine. Study at large: It was second doses at about 4 or about 12 weeks that were pooled. Study-wide points: Spike-specific TCR breadth and depth rose after two AZD1222 doses. It was only a handful of AZD1222 recipients who were seropositive at baseline.

Method: immunoSEQ multiplex PCR; TCRdb's copy keeps in-frame clones and lacks some. The repertoire holds about 120,000 clones, approximately 89% seen once, with 4% to 5.5% in the top ten. Germline V gene lookup returns CDR1 SGHNT and CDR2 YENEEA. The CDR3 covers 15 residues. V shed 2 bases and J shed 2 bases, with 12 bases lying between them. Regarding this clone: Antigen: not known.

This specimen was peripheral blood, taken on day 0 of AZD1222 vaccination. This sequence joins TRBV11-3 and TRBJ1-1; D gene ambiguous. This sequence was found in an adult in good health. The CDR3 coding sequence is TGTGCCAGCAGCTTAAGTCATCAGGTAAACACTGAAGCTTTCTTT. Residues: CASSLSHQVNTEAFF.